This entry features one T cell receptor beta chain sequence. The antigen is undetermined. The CD4+ fraction was divided into a CD45RA+ naive subset and a CD45RA-negative memory subset. Trimming at V came to 6 bases and at J to 6 bases, leaving 6 bases not matched to a gene. The germline V gene encodes CDR1 ENHRY and CDR2 SYGVKD. The CDR3 contains 14 residues. This specimen comes from a study of shared clonotypes between healthy human individuals. Data came from immunoSEQ multiplex PCR; TCRdb stores just in-frame clones and leaves some out. The sample has 2,500,000 or so clones, 85% to 95% seen once. Study findings and constraints: In contrast to clonotypes shared by all four donors, non-shared clonotypes had lower generation probabilities.

The sequence was collected from a man between 18 and 29 years old in good health. Sequencing was done on a sample of naive CD4+ T cells sorted from blood. Regarding subset: CD45RA+ positively selected. The V call is TRBV10-3, the J call TRBJ2-1, with TRBD1 matching 9 bases. The CDR3 nucleotides read TGTGCCATCAGCTCCGGGACAGGGTTCAATGAGCAGTTCTTC. This gives the protein CAISSGTGFNEQFF.